Listed below are T cell receptor beta chains from one sample, sequenced in a study of blood T cell repertoires in COVID-19. Clones were read by immunoSEQ multiplex PCR, and TCRdb kept only the in-frame ones, dropping some. The sample consists of hundreds of thousands of clones, approximately 86% of them appearing once. The sequenced sample consisted of PBMCs or T cells enriched from blood (not recorded which). The receptors stem from a woman aged 25 to 39 who had recovered from COVID-19. Each CDR3 is given with its conserved first and last residue. A D gene is named only where the DNA matches it firmly. Clone size is given for some rows only: seen once, a few or many times, or a class if the clone is expanded.

v_gene,abundance,j_gene,d_gene,CDR3aa,CDR3nt
TRBV4-1,NA,TRBJ2-2,NA,CASSQDASLGELFF,TGCGCCAGCAGCCAAGATGCCAGCCTGGGCGAGCTGTTTTTT
TRBV19,few,TRBJ1-2,TRBD1,CASSKSGPGQTYGYTF,TGTGCCAGTAGTAAGTCGGGTCCGGGACAGACCTATGGCTACACCTTC
TRBV6-5,NA,TRBJ2-7,TRBD1,CASGNQGAYEQYF,TGTGCCAGCGGAAACCAGGGGGCCTACGAGCAGTACTTC
TRBV2,NA,TRBJ1-6,NA,CASKWRPYNSPLHF,TGTGCCAGCAAGTGGAGGCCCTATAATTCACCCCTCCACTTT
TRBV10-3,NA,TRBJ1-1,NA,CAIRSGAGTEAFF,TGTGCCATCAGGTCAGGGGCGGGCACTGAAGCTTTCTTT
TRBV7-6,NA,TRBJ2-7,NA,CASSLRGFGYEQYF,TGTGCCAGCAGCTTACGAGGGTTCGGGTACGAGCAGTACTTC
TRBV18,once,TRBJ2-7,NA,CASSPGQGAYEQYF,TGTGCCAGCTCACCAGGTCAGGGTGCCTACGAGCAGTACTTC
TRBV7-8,NA,TRBJ1-1,NA,CASSLPGRGYATEAFF,TGTGCCAGCAGCTTACCAGGCCGTGGGTACGCGACTGAAGCTTTCTTT
TRBV4-3,NA,TRBJ1-4,NA,CASSQGQIYATNEKLFF,TGCGCCAGCAGCCAAGGACAGATATATGCAACTAATGAAAAACTGTTTTTT
TRBV6-5,NA,TRBJ2-1,TRBD2,CASSSWGSGRVNEQFF,TGTGCCAGCAGTTCCTGGGGTAGCGGGAGGGTCAATGAGCAGTTCTTC
TRBV4-3,many,TRBJ1-2,NA,CASSQFLQGESYGYTF,TGCGCCAGCAGCCAATTCCTACAGGGCGAGAGCTATGGCTACACCTTC
TRBV28,NA,TRBJ2-3,NA,CASSQGGEGTDTQYF,TGTGCCAGCAGCCAGGGGGGAGAGGGCACAGATACGCAGTATTTT
TRBV5-1,NA,TRBJ2-1,NA,CASKSDYIPNEQFF,TGCGCCAGCAAGTCGGACTATATTCCCAATGAGCAGTTCTTC
TRBV6-1,NA,TRBJ1-5,NA,CASSEVAGNQPQHF,TGTGCCAGCAGTGAAGTGGCAGGGAATCAGCCCCAGCATTTT
TRBV5-1,NA,TRBJ1-2,TRBD1,CASSFKTGENYGYTF,TGCGCCAGCAGCTTCAAGACAGGGGAAAACTATGGCTACACCTTC
TRBV30,NA,TRBJ1-1,NA,CAWVQGNTEAFF,TGTGCCTGGGTACAGGGGAACACTGAAGCTTTCTTT
TRBV4-1,NA,TRBJ2-2,TRBD2,CASTPISLAGYTGELFF,TGCGCCAGCACCCCTATATCCCTAGCGGGATACACCGGGGAGCTGTTTTTT
TRBV30,NA,TRBJ1-1,NA,CAWTGRPNTEAFF,TGTGCCTGGACGGGAAGGCCGAACACTGAAGCTTTCTTT
TRBV7-8,NA,TRBJ2-7,TRBD1,CASSLTGMAYEQYF,TGTGCCAGCAGCTTGACAGGGATGGCCTACGAGCAGTACTTC
TRBV21-1,NA,TRBJ1-1,NA,CASSRWEGLLYTEAFF,TGTGCCAGCAGCAGATGGGAGGGGTTATTGTACACTGAAGCTTTCTTT
TRBV6-2/TRBV6-3,NA,TRBJ2-3,TRBD2,CASSERGGRSDTQYF,TGTGCCAGCAGTGAGCGGGGGGGCCGATCAGATACGCAGTATTTT
TRBV9,NA,TRBJ1-3,NA,CASSASRTEVFSGNTIYF,TGTGCCAGCAGCGCCTCCCGAACAGAAGTGTTCTCTGGAAACACCATATATTTT
TRBV19,NA,TRBJ1-1,NA,CASSYRNTEAFF,TGTGCCAGTAGCTACAGAAACACTGAAGCTTTCTTT
TRBV21-1,NA,TRBJ2-1,NA,CASATDRGGGSYNEQFF,TGTGCCAGCGCTACCGACCGGGGGGGCGGCTCCTACAATGAGCAGTTCTTC
TRBV20-1,NA,TRBJ1-1,NA,CSASNGKNTEAFF,TGCAGTGCTAGTAACGGGAAGAACACTGAAGCTTTCTTT
TRBV28,NA,TRBJ1-3,NA,CASSQAGTGNTIYF,TGTGCCAGCAGTCAGGCAGGGACTGGAAACACCATATATTTT
TRBV18,NA,TRBJ1-2,NA,CASSPLPGGGPKPNYGYTF,TGTGCCAGCTCACCACTCCCGGGAGGAGGGCCAAAGCCTAACTATGGCTACACCTTC
TRBV19,NA,TRBJ2-1,TRBD2,CASSIPLRLAGYGNEQFF,TGTGCCAGTAGTATACCGCTTCGACTAGCGGGATACGGGAATGAGCAGTTCTTC
TRBV5-4,NA,TRBJ2-5,NA,CASSPTGGLGFGETQYF,TGTGCCAGCAGCCCCACCGGGGGGCTCGGGTTCGGAGAGACCCAGTACTTC
TRBV7-7,NA,TRBJ2-5,TRBD1,CASSLQGARETQYF,TGTGCCAGCAGCTTACAGGGGGCGAGGGAGACCCAGTACTTC
TRBV11-2,NA,TRBJ1-2,NA,CASSLEYGGAVYGYTF,TGTGCCAGCAGCTTAGAGTACGGGGGGGCAGTCTATGGCTACACCTTC
TRBV29-1,NA,TRBJ1-6,TRBD1,CTSRRTGNSPLHF,TGCACCTCCCGGAGGACAGGAAATTCACCCCTCCACTTT
TRBV18,NA,TRBJ2-1,TRBD1,CASSTPFDRGAYNEQFF,TGTGCCAGCTCTACACCATTTGACAGGGGCGCCTACAATGAGCAGTTCTTC
TRBV12-5,NA,TRBJ2-1,TRBD2,CASGLVEWGTHLAGMNEQFF,TGTGCTAGTGGTTTGGTCGAATGGGGAACTCATCTAGCGGGAATGAATGAGCAGTTCTTC
TRBV19,NA,TRBJ1-4,NA,CASRPGLVNEKLFF,TGTGCCAGTAGGCCGGGACTTGTTAATGAAAAACTGTTTTTT
TRBV28,few,TRBJ2-7,TRBD1,CASSLLRQGGSEQYF,TGTGCCAGCAGTTTATTAAGACAGGGTGGAAGCGAGCAGTACTTC
TRBV5-1,NA,TRBJ2-5,TRBD1,CASSFGTPGQGTQTQYF,TGCGCCAGCAGCTTCGGAACTCCGGGACAGGGGACACAGACCCAGTACTTC